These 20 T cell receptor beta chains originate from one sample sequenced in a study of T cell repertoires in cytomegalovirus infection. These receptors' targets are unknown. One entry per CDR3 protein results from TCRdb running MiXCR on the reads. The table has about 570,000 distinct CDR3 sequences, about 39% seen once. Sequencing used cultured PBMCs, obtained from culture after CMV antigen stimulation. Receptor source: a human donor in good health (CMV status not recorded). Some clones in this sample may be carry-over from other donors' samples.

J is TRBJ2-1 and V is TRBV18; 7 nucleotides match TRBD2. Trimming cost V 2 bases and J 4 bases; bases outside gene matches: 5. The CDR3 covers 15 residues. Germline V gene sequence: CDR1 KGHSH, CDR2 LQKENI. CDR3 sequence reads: CASSPFRGRYNEQFF. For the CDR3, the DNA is TGTGCCAGCTCACCATTCCGCGGGAGATACAATGAGCAGTTCTTC.

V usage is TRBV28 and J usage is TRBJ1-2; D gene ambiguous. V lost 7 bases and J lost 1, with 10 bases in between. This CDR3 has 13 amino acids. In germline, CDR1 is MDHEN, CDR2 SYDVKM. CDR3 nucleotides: TGTGCCAGCATCCCCGACAATAACTATGGCTACACCTTC. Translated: CASIPDNNYGYTF.

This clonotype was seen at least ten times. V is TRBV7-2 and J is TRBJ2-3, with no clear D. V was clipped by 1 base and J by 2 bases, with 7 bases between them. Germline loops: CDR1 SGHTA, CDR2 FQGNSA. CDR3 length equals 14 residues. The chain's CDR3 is CASSLESFTDTQYF. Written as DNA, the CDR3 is TGTGCCAGCAGCTTAGAAAGTTTCACAGATACGCAGTATTTT.

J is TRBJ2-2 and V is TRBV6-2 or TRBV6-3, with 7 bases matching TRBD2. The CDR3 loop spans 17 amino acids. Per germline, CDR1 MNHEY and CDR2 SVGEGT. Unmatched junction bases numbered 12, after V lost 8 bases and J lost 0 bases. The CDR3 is CASLQPAGPTNTGELFF. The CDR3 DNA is TGTGCCAGCCTCCAGCCAGCGGGGCCTACGAACACCGGGGAGCTGTTTTTT.

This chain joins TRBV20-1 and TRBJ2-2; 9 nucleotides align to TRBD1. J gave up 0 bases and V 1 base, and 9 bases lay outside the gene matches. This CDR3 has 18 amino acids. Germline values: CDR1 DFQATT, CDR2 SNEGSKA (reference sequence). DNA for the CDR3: TGCAGTGCTAGAGCCCACTCCCGGGACAGGGCGAACACCGGGGAGCTGTTTTTT. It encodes CSARAHSRDRANTGELFF.

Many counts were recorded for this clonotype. The CDR3 DNA sequence: TGTGCCAGCAGCTACGGACGGGGGGGACATTTTTTAGCTTTCTTT. Protein product: CASSYGRGGHFLAFF. This chain connects TRBV7-2 to TRBJ1-1; D may be TRBD1 (6 bases). CDR3 length equals 15 residues. Trimming removed 4 bases from V and 10 bases from J, with 22 bases in between. From germline, CDR1 is SGHTA and CDR2 FQGNSA.

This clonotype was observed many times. The CDR3 bases are TGCGCCAGCAGCTTGGCCGGGGTCCACGCCCTCGGCGGGGAGCTGTTTTTT. As protein: CASSLAGVHALGGELFF. The chain carries TRBV5-1 and TRBJ2-2, with TRBD2 as a possible D gene (5 bases). Germline CDR1 is SGHRS and CDR2 is YFSETQ. The CDR3 loop spans 17 amino acids. Between the trimmed V and J ends, which lost 0 bases and 7 bases, there was a span of 19 bases. The full variable domain, with the rest looked up from reference TRBV5-1 and TRBJ2-2, is KAGVTQTPRYLIKTRGQQVTLSCSPISGHRSVSWYQQTPGQGLQFLFEYFSETQRNKGNFPGRFSGRQFSNSRSEMNVSTLELGDSALYLCASSLAGVHALGGELFFGEGSRLTVL.

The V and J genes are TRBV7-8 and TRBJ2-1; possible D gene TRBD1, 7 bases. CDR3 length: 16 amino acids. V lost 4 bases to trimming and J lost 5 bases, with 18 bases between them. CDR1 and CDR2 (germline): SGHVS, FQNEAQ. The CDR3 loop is CASSSIGGGPDNEQFF. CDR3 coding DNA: TGTGCCAGCAGCTCGATAGGAGGGGGCCCTGACAATGAGCAGTTCTTC.

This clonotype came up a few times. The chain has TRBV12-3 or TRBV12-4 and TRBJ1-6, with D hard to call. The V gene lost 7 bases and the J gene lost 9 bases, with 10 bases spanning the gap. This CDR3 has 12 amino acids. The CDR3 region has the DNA TGTGCCAGCAAAAGGGCTTTTTCACCCCTCCACTTT. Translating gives CASKRAFSPLHF.

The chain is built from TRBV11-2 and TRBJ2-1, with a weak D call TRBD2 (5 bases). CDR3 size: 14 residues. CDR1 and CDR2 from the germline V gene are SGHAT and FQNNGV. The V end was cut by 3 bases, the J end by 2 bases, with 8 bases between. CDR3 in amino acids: CASSLTTPYNEQFF. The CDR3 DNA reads TGTGCCAGCAGCTTGACTACCCCCTACAATGAGCAGTTCTTC.

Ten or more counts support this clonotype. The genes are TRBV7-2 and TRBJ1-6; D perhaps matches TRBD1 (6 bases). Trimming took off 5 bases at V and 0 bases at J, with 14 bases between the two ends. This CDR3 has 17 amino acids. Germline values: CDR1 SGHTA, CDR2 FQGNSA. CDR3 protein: CASSPRTGSSYNSPLHF. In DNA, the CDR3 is TGTGCCAGCAGCCCCCGAACAGGGAGCTCCTATAATTCACCCCTCCACTTT.

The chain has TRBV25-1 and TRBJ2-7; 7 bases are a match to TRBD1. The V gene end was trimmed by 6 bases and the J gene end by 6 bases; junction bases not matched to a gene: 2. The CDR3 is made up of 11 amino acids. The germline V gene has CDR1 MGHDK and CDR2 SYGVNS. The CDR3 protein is CASSRQGEQYF. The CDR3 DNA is TGTGCCAGCAGCCGACAGGGCGAGCAGTACTTC.

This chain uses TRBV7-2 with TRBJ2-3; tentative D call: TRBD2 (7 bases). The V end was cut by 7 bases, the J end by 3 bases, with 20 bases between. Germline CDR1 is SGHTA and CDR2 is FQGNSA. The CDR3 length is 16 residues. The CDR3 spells CASNHRAGAQTDTQYF. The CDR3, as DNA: TGTGCCAGCAACCATCGGGCGGGGGCGCAGACAGATACGCAGTATTTT.

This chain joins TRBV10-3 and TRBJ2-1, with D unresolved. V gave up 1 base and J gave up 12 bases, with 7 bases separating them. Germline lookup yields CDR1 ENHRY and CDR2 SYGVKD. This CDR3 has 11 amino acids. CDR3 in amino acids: CAISEFNRQFF. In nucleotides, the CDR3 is TGTGCCATCAGTGAGTTTAACAGGCAGTTCTTC.

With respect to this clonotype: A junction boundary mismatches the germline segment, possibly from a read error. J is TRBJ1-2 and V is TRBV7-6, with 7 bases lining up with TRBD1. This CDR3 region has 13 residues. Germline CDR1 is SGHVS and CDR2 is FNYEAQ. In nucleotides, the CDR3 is TGTGCCAGCAGCCGGTATACCCAGGGGGGCTCCACCTTC. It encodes CASSRYTQGGSTF.

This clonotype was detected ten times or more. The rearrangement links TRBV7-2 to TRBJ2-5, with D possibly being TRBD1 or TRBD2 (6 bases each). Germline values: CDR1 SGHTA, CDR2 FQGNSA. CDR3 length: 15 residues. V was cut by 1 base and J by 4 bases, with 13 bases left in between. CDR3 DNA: TGTGCCAGCAGCTTAGTTCCGGGGGCGGGAGAGACCCAGTACTTC. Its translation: CASSLVPGAGETQYF.

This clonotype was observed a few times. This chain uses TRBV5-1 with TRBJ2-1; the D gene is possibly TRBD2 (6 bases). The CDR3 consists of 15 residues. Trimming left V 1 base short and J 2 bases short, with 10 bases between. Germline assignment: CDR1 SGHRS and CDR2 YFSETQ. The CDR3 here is CASSLSGLAYNEQFF. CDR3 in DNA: TGCGCCAGCAGCTTGTCGGGACTTGCCTACAATGAGCAGTTCTTC.

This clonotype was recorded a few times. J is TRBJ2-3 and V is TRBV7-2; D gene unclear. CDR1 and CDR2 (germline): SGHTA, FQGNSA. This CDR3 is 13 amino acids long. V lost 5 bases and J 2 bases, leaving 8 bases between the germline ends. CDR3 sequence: CASSIGITDTQYF. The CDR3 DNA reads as TGTGCCAGCAGCATAGGGATCACAGATACGCAGTATTTT.

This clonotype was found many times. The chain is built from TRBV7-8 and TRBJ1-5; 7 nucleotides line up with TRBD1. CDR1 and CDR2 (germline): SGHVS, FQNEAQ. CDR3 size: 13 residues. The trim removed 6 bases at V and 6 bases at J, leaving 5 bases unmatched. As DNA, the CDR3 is TGTGCCAGCAGAGACAGGGTGGGTCAGCCCCAGCATTTT. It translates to CASRDRVGQPQHF.

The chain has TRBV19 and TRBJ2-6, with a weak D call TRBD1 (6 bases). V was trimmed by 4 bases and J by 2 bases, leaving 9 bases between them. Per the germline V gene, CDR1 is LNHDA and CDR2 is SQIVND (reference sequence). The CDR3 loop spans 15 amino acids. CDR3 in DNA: TGTGCCAGTAGTACCACAGGGACTGGGGCCAACGTCCTGACTTTC. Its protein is CASSTTGTGANVLTF.